The following is a T cell receptor beta chain sequence with its context. Its cognate antigen is unknown. TCRdb re-derived calls from the 5' RACE reads in MiXCR, one entry per CDR3 protein. The table has about 370,000 distinct CDR3 sequences, over 25% seen once. This entry belongs to a study of identical twins' blood T cells. Study conclusions and caveats: Twins shared about as many clonotypes as their cloneset sizes predicted.

All three twin pairs grew up together with likely shared infections and vaccines. The CDR3 contains 13 residues. V lost 5 bases and J lost 3, with 10 bases in between. The germline V gene has CDR1 SGDLS and CDR2 YYNGEE. The sequenced material came from PBMCs. The TCR originated in a woman between 18 and 50 years old in good health. This chain uses TRBV9 with TRBJ2-3; no clear D. The CDR3 sequence is CASSQEVTDTQYF. DNA for the CDR3: TGTGCCAGCAGTCAAGAGGTAACAGATACGCAGTATTTT.